One T cell receptor beta chain is described in this entry. Original methodology: Estimates of nucleated cell counts were drawn from the amplification of reference gene primers. Clones were sequenced by immunoSEQ multiplex PCR, and TCRdb holds only the in-frame ones, with some missing. From that table come the V and J calls and clone size; the DNA was used to work out D and trimming. The sample contains over 200,000 clones, 75% to 90% of which appear only once. The entry originates in a study of blood T cell repertoires in COVID-19. Overall study: Material from acute and convalescent COVID-19 was sourced from the United States, Italy and Spain. The analysed material was cDNA or gDNA that came from T cells, B-cell-depleted T cells, or PBMCs.

The CDR3 loop spans 15 amino acids. Germline V gene sequence: CDR1 LNHDA, CDR2 SQIVND (reference sequence). The V gene lost 6 bases and the J gene lost 0 bases, with 13 bases spanning the gap. Followed longitudinally, the Seattle patients had been enrolled during active infection. The rearrangement uses TRBV19 and TRBJ2-3; D gene uncertain. The sequencing sample was made of peripheral blood. The source of this sequence is a man aged 30 to 39 with COVID-19, enrolled during active disease. The CDR3 sequence is CASRWKLSSTDTQYF. The DNA for the CDR3 is TGTGCCAGTAGGTGGAAACTATCTAGCACAGATACGCAGTATTTT.